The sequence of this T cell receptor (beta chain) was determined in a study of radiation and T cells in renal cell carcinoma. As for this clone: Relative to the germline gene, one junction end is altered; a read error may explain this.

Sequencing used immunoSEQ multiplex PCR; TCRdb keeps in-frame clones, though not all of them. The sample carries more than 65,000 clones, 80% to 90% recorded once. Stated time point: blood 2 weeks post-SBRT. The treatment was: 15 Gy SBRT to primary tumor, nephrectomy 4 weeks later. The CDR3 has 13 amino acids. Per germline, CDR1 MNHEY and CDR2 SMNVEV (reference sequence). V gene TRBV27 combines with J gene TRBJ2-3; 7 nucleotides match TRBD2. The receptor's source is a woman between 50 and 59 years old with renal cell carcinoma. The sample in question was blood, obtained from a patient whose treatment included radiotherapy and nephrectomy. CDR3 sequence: CASSPTSIDTQYF. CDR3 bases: TGTGCCAGCAGTCCGACTAGCATAGATACGCAGTATTTT.